The subject of this entry is one TCR beta chain. Its matching antigen is unknown. The entry originates in a study of T cell repertoires in cytomegalovirus infection. Study-level information: A matching HLA type, together with CMV infection, was signaled by public TCR beta signatures. Points from the study as a whole: Dominating the ex vivo response were HLA-C-restricted CMV-specific TCR beta clonotypes. Cumulative public TCR beta family frequency identified CMV carriers with the relevant HLA.

TCRdb fed the reads into MiXCR, producing one record per CDR3 protein. Among a few hundred thousand distinct CDR3 sequences listed, about a quarter were seen once. Germline lookup yields CDR1 SGHAT and CDR2 FQNNGV. With 5 bases clipped from V and 3 bases from J, the junction kept 10 bases outside the gene matches. CDR3 size: 15 residues. The sequencing input was PBMCs. This sequence joins TRBV11-2 and TRBJ2-7; 7 bases map to TRBD1. The source of this sequence is a human donor in good health (CMV status not recorded). Some clones in this sample may be carry-over from other donors' samples. The CDR3 DNA reads TGTGCCAGCAGCCCGGGACAGAGTATTTTCTACGAGCAGTACTTC. It translates to CASSPGQSIFYEQYF.